This T cell receptor beta chain emerged from a study of STAT5B mutations in CD4+ large granular lymphocyte leukemia. Whole-study context: The CDR3 'QG' motif was associated with a particular HLA allele among healthy donors. Study-wide findings and caveats: Top patient clones used TRBV06 genes more often: 8/27 versus 2/35 in controls.

The survey-level immunoSEQ assay was used. The data were produced by immunoSEQ multiplex PCR, yet TCRdb's version contains in-frame clones alone and is incomplete. The sample includes fewer than 45,000 clones, about four fifths of them seen just once. Turning to this clone: Its antigen remains unknown.

The CDR3 runs 12 residues. Germline CDR1 reads MNHEY; CDR2 reads SMNVEV (reference sequence). V gave up 5 bases and J gave up 6 bases, with 9 bases separating them. The receptor comes from a human donor in good health. Specimen: CD4+ T cells from blood buffy coats. The V gene is TRBV27, the J gene TRBJ2-3; no definite D call. This CDR3 reads CASSPSSDTQYF. The CDR3 DNA sequence: TGTGCCAGCAGTCCCTCCTCGGATACGCAGTATTTT.